This is a list of T cell receptor beta chains from one sample in a study of cytomegalovirus exposure and HLA in healthy donors. Sequencing was performed with immunoSEQ multiplex PCR; in TCRdb, only in-frame clones are kept and a portion is missing. The sample carries about 100,000 clones, less than 90% recorded once. Sequenced material: PBMCs. All receptors come from a man between 40 and 49 years old in good health and CMV-seronegative. The CDR3 runs from the conserved cysteine through the conserved F or W. Each record gives: CDR3 protein, CDR3 DNA, J gene, D gene, V gene, clone size. The D gene is left open where the match is weak. Clone sizes are given selectively: once, few, many, or a class where the clone is expanded.

cdr3_aa: CASSIDDRGGSDQPQHF
cdr3_nt: TGTGCCAGTAGTATAGACGACAGGGGAGGCAGCGACCAGCCCCAGCATTTT
j_call: TRBJ1-5
d_call: TRBD1
v_call: TRBV19
clone_size: .

cdr3_aa: CASSLGGVNEKLFF
cdr3_nt: TGTGCCAGCAGTTTGGGAGGCGTTAATGAAAAACTGTTTTTT
j_call: TRBJ1-4
d_call: .
v_call: TRBV28
clone_size: .

cdr3_aa: CASSYRGHNQETQYF
cdr3_nt: TGTGCCAGCAGTTACAGGGGGCACAACCAAGAGACCCAGTACTTC
j_call: TRBJ2-5
d_call: TRBD1
v_call: TRBV2
clone_size: .

cdr3_aa: CASSAQGEETQYF
cdr3_nt: TGTGCCAGCAGCGCCCAGGGCGAAGAGACCCAGTACTTC
j_call: TRBJ2-5
d_call: .
v_call: TRBV7-3
clone_size: .

cdr3_aa: CASTSSLRGDANEQFF
cdr3_nt: TGTGCCAGCACCTCTTCCCTCAGGGGAGACGCCAATGAGCAGTTCTTC
j_call: TRBJ2-1
d_call: .
v_call: TRBV6-6
clone_size: .

cdr3_aa: CASSSKTSGGFLRGQYF
cdr3_nt: TGTGCCAGTAGTTCAAAGACTAGCGGGGGATTTCTACGGGGGCAGTACTTC
j_call: TRBJ2-7
d_call: TRBD2
v_call: TRBV19
clone_size: .

cdr3_aa: CASIGTANTEAFF
cdr3_nt: TGTGCCAGCATAGGGACAGCGAACACTGAAGCTTTCTTT
j_call: TRBJ1-1
d_call: TRBD1
v_call: TRBV18
clone_size: .

cdr3_aa: CASSFPRGLYNEQFF
cdr3_nt: TGTGCCAGCAGCTTCCCCAGGGGGCTCTACAATGAGCAGTTCTTC
j_call: TRBJ2-1
d_call: TRBD1
v_call: TRBV7-2
clone_size: few

cdr3_aa: CASGQGANNEQFF
cdr3_nt: TGCGCCAGCGGACAGGGGGCCAACAATGAGCAGTTCTTC
j_call: TRBJ2-1
d_call: TRBD1
v_call: TRBV5-1
clone_size: .

cdr3_aa: CASRRRQATYSGNTIYF
cdr3_nt: TGTGCCAGCAGACGACGACAGGCAACGTACTCTGGAAACACCATATATTTT
j_call: TRBJ1-3
d_call: .
v_call: TRBV2
clone_size: .

cdr3_aa: CATSSGLPYEQYF
cdr3_nt: TGTGCCACCAGCTCCGGTCTACCCTACGAGCAGTACTTC
j_call: TRBJ2-7
d_call: .
v_call: TRBV15
clone_size: .

cdr3_aa: CASSLQGVTNYGYTF
cdr3_nt: TGTGCCAGTAGTTTACAGGGTGTTACCAACTATGGCTACACCTTC
j_call: TRBJ1-2
d_call: .
v_call: TRBV19
clone_size: .

cdr3_aa: CASSLRDRGTNYGYTF
cdr3_nt: TGTGCCAGCTCACTCCGGGACAGGGGTACTAACTATGGCTACACCTTC
j_call: TRBJ1-2
d_call: TRBD1
v_call: TRBV18
clone_size: .

cdr3_aa: CASSVTTTNEKLFF
cdr3_nt: TGTGCCAGCAGTGTGACTACAACTAATGAAAAACTGTTTTTT
j_call: TRBJ1-4
d_call: .
v_call: TRBV6-1
clone_size: .

cdr3_aa: CASIGGSANTGELFF
cdr3_nt: TGTGCCAGCATCGGAGGTTCCGCGAACACCGGGGAGCTGTTTTTT
j_call: TRBJ2-2
d_call: .
v_call: TRBV2
clone_size: .

cdr3_aa: CASSTQGSGADTQYF
cdr3_nt: TGTGCCAGTAGTACCCAGGGGTCCGGCGCAGATACGCAGTATTTT
j_call: TRBJ2-3
d_call: .
v_call: TRBV19
clone_size: .

cdr3_aa: CASSTQGTLLSGELFF
cdr3_nt: TGTGCCAGCAGCACCCAGGGGACATTGTTGTCCGGGGAGCTGTTTTTT
j_call: TRBJ2-2
d_call: .
v_call: TRBV5-6
clone_size: .

cdr3_aa: CAIGDRLNEKLFF
cdr3_nt: TGTGCCATTGGGGACAGGCTTAATGAAAAACTGTTTTTT
j_call: TRBJ1-4
d_call: TRBD1
v_call: TRBV6-5
clone_size: .

cdr3_aa: CASSFSRDTEAFF
cdr3_nt: TGTGCCAGCAGCTTCTCCCGGGACACTGAAGCTTTCTTT
j_call: TRBJ1-1
d_call: .
v_call: TRBV5-4
clone_size: .

cdr3_aa: CASNSDTNQETQYF
cdr3_nt: TGTGCCAGCAATTCGGACACGAACCAAGAGACCCAGTACTTC
j_call: TRBJ2-5
d_call: .
v_call: TRBV6-5
clone_size: few